Following are 8 T cell receptor beta chains from one sample sequenced in a study of T cell repertoires in cytomegalovirus infection. TCRdb re-called the reads through MiXCR, storing one row per CDR3 protein. The repertoire holds just under 500,000 distinct CDR3 sequences, with roughly a third as singletons. These TCRs are of unknown antigen specificity. The sample consisted of cultured PBMCs, taken from culture after CMV antigen stimulation. All receptors come from a human donor in good health (CMV status not recorded). Some clones in this sample may be carry-over from other donors' samples.

V gene TRBV12-5 combines with J gene TRBJ2-2, with 7 bases that match TRBD2. The CDR3 has 17 amino acids. CDR1 and CDR2 from the germline V gene are LGHNT and FRNRAP. V trimming: 1 base; J trimming: 7 bases; junction bases outside the gene matches: 12. The CDR3 loop is CASGLGWSGILGGELFF. The CDR3 DNA reads TGTGCTAGTGGTTTGGGGTGGAGCGGGATCCTCGGCGGGGAGCTGTTTTTT.

This clonotype has at least ten counts. The J gene is TRBJ1-1, the V gene TRBV12-3 or TRBV12-4, with a weak D call TRBD1 (6 bases). The length of the CDR3 is 14 residues. V was cut by 3 bases and J by 0 bases, with 8 bases left in between. The CDR3 region is CASSFTGLNTEAFF. The CDR3 DNA reads as TGTGCCAGCAGTTTCACAGGGTTGAACACTGAAGCTTTCTTT.

This chain connects TRBV3-1 to TRBJ2-3, with TRBD1 identical over 7 bases. This CDR3 contains 15 residues. Germline-derived CDR1 and CDR2 are LGHDT and YNNKEL (reference sequence). The V gene end was trimmed by 3 bases and the J gene end by 3 bases; junction bases not matched to a gene: 6. DNA of the CDR3: TGTGCCAGCAGCCAGACCGGGACAGAGACAGATACGCAGTATTTT. Its protein product is CASSQTGTETDTQYF.

The V gene is TRBV11-3, the J gene TRBJ2-2; 7 nucleotides agree with TRBD2. CDR1 and CDR2 from the germline V gene are SGHNT and YENEEA. The V segment lost 5 bases and the J segment 5 bases; nucleotides outside the gene matches: 11. CDR3 size: 16 residues. As DNA, the CDR3 is TGTGCCAGCAGCGGAAGGGAGGGAAAAGGGACCGGGGAGCTGTTTTTT. Its translation: CASSGREGKGTGELFF.

This clonotype was seen a handful of times. The chain uses TRBV20-1 and TRBJ2-7; 9 nucleotides line up with TRBD1. The CDR3 totals 11 residues. With V trimmed by 5 bases and J by 7 bases, 3 bases remained unmatched. The germline CDR1 and CDR2 sequences are DFQATT and SNEGSKA (reference sequence). The chain's CDR3 is CSAGQGNEQYF. The CDR3 coding sequence is TGCAGTGCTGGACAGGGGAATGAGCAGTACTTC.

This chain links TRBV25-1 with TRBJ2-7; D remains ambiguous. Germline lookup yields CDR1 MGHDK and CDR2 SYGVNS. The CDR3 runs to 12 residues. V dropped 11 bases and J dropped 0 bases, with 11 bases sitting between them. Here the CDR3 DNA reads TGTGCCCGGGTCCGAGGCTCCTACGAGCAGTACGTC. It codes for CARVRGSYEQYV.

This clonotype showed up just a few times. This chain connects TRBV2 to TRBJ2-7; 8 positions match TRBD1. Germline V gives CDR1 SNHLY, CDR2 FYNNEI. Unmatched junction bases numbered 11, after V lost 7 bases and J lost 6 bases. The CDR3 is 14 amino acids. The DNA for the CDR3 is TGTGCCAGCACAACAGGACGGACAGGGCGCGAGCAGTACTTC. Its protein is CASTTGRTGREQYF. Drawing the rest from reference TRBV2 and TRBJ2-7, the complete variable domain is EPEVTQTPSHQVTQMGQEVILRCVPISNHLYFYWYRQILGQKVEFLVSFYNNEISEKSEIFDDQFSVERPDGSNFTLKIRSTKLEDSAMYFCASTTGRTGREQYFGPGTRLTVT.

This clonotype has only a few counts. CDR3 DNA sequence: TGCGCCAGCAGCCAAGATCCGGGGACAACCTACGAGCAGTACTTC. It is translated as CASSQDPGTTYEQYF. The chain joins TRBV4-3 to TRBJ2-7; D is possibly TRBD1 (6 bases). CDR1 LGHNA and CDR2 YSLEER come from the germline V gene. The V end lost 0 bases, the J end lost 2 bases, and 11 bases lay between the germline ends. The CDR3 sequence is 15 residues long.